This is a list of T cell receptor beta chains from one sample in a study of blood T cell repertoires in COVID-19. Repertoires were generated with immunoSEQ multiplex PCR, while TCRdb's copy carries only in-frame clones and drops some. The data show fewer than 250,000 clones, more than 85% seen once. The sequenced sample was peripheral blood. The receptors were sampled from a man in his 60s with acute or convalescent COVID-19. The conserved cysteine and the conserved F or W are not part of the CDR3 here. Fields, in order: clone size, J gene, V gene, CDR3 protein. Clone size is given for some rows only: seen once, a few or many times, or a class if the clone is expanded.

>NA|TRBJ1-3|TRBV28
ASSPGGALGNTIY
>NA|TRBJ1-6|TRBV27
ASSFGQGDHSPLH
>NA|TRBJ1-2|TRBV3-1/TRBV3-2
ASSQEIGRGDDGYT
>NA|TRBJ1-6|TRBV7-2
ASSSDRGSYNSPLH
>NA|TRBJ2-3|TRBV28
ASSLPAWASGTQYTQY
>NA|TRBJ2-1|TRBV5-4
ASSLAQTSGGAIWF
>NA|TRBJ1-2|TRBV7-9
ASSGYRGGNYGYT
>NA|TRBJ2-3|TRBV7-8
ASSPGTSTTTDTQY
>NA|TRBJ2-2|TRBV4-2
ASSQSTGELF
>NA|TRBJ2-1|TRBV10-3
AIRDSYSSYNEQF
>NA|TRBJ1-1|TRBV10-3
AISGGTGMNTEAF
>NA|TRBJ2-1|TRBV9
ASSASSYNEQF
>NA|TRBJ1-3|TRBV18
ASSPYSMASSGNTIY
>NA|TRBJ2-7|TRBV9
ASSVAGIGNEQY
>few|TRBJ2-2|TRBV15
ATSRDRGTGELF
>once|TRBJ2-5|TRBV5-6
ASSLKTPMQETQY
>NA|TRBJ1-6|TRBV6-5
ASSYGQGNSPLH
>NA|TRBJ2-7|TRBV7-3
ASSSPGGISYEQY
>few|TRBJ2-3|TRBV2
ASSEAGQGSTDTQY
>NA|TRBJ2-2|TRBV5-1
ASSLIQVNTGELF
>NA|TRBJ2-5|TRBV19
ASSTQGVPQETQY
>NA|TRBJ1-1|TRBV11-2
ASSSRGHTEAF
>NA|TRBJ2-1|TRBV12-3/TRBV12-4
ASSPSQGDEQF
>NA|TRBJ2-1|TRBV4-3
ASSQVGIQGRGYNEQF
>NA|TRBJ1-4|TRBV9
ASSVSTGGASGEKLF
>NA|TRBJ2-7|TRBV20-1
SASLGAVSYEQY
>NA|TRBJ1-4|TRBV19
ASSIGQATNEKLF
>NA|TRBJ1-3|TRBV4-1
ASSRVPGQGSGGNTIY
>once|TRBJ1-6|TRBV7-2
ASSLGARANSPLH
>NA|TRBJ2-5|TRBV3-1/TRBV3-2
ASSQDGQGFATQY
>once|TRBJ1-2|TRBV5-6
ASSLPGTVGGYT
>NA|TRBJ2-1|TRBV19
ASSALQGAGRNEQF
>NA|TRBJ2-1|TRBV7-6
ASSLEAGGLYNEQF
>NA|TRBJ2-1|TRBV2
ASSRDRGWGEQF
>NA|TRBJ1-1|TRBV27
ASSLSLGGTEAF
>NA|TRBJ1-2|TRBV5-3
ARSWDRDHGYT
>NA|TRBJ2-2|TRBV3-1/TRBV3-2
ASSWGHANTGELF
>NA|TRBJ1-2|TRBV7-2
ASSGSGTGSSYGYT
>NA|TRBJ2-3|TRBV19
ASRRTTGLTDTQY
>once|TRBJ1-3|TRBV18
ASSPSGSGNTIY
>NA|TRBJ2-3|TRBV19
ASSFNPRQGSTDTQY
>NA|TRBJ2-3|TRBV5-1
ASSLEWRGLADTQY
>once|TRBJ1-2|TRBV28
ASHKGTAIYGYT
>NA|TRBJ1-6|TRBV27
ASSQNRGSPLH
>NA|TRBJ1-5|TRBV11-2
ASSLQGNQPQH